A selection of T cell receptor beta chains follows, all from one sample in a study of human T cells and chemical hapten exposure. TCRdb recomputed calls from the RACE reads with MiXCR, one row per CDR3 protein. The table includes around 150,000 distinct CDR3 sequences, roughly 26% detected once. Sequences were derived from whole blood, sampled in connection with sensitization to the hapten diphenylcyclopropenone (DPC). The receptors derive from a woman aged 18-30 years with alopecia areata. Some clones in this sample may be carry-over from other donors' samples. CDR3s leave out the opening cysteine and the closing phenylalanine or tryptophan. The order of the fields is CDR3 protein, J gene, V gene, CDR3 length, D gene. D genes are given only for firm matches.

CDR3aa: SATQRLAGEQY
j_gene: TRBJ2-7
v_gene: TRBV20-1
len: 11
d_gene: -

CDR3aa: ASSTEGGTVSEEQF
j_gene: TRBJ2-1
v_gene: TRBV19
len: 14
d_gene: -

CDR3aa: ASSFGGLDYEQY
j_gene: TRBJ2-7
v_gene: TRBV7-2
len: 12
d_gene: -

CDR3aa: ASSARGTSQAETQY
j_gene: TRBJ2-5
v_gene: TRBV12-3/TRBV12-4
len: 14
d_gene: -

CDR3aa: ASSLEAWGDRN
j_gene: TRBJ2-3
v_gene: TRBV7-2
len: 11
d_gene: -

CDR3aa: ASSQARGGYEQY
j_gene: TRBJ2-7
v_gene: TRBV3-1
len: 12
d_gene: -

CDR3aa: ASSLRGQANQPQH
j_gene: TRBJ1-5
v_gene: TRBV5-1
len: 13
d_gene: TRBD1

CDR3aa: SVAWALTDTQY
j_gene: TRBJ2-3
v_gene: TRBV29-1
len: 11
d_gene: -

CDR3aa: ASSPRQASYEQY
j_gene: TRBJ2-7
v_gene: TRBV7-2
len: 12
d_gene: -

CDR3aa: SARAVGSSYNEQF
j_gene: TRBJ2-1
v_gene: TRBV20-1
len: 13
d_gene: -

CDR3aa: ASSNQWQPQH
j_gene: TRBJ1-5
v_gene: TRBV7-2
len: 10
d_gene: -

CDR3aa: ASSQVFAETQY
j_gene: TRBJ2-5
v_gene: TRBV4-1
len: 11
d_gene: -

CDR3aa: ASSLGQGKYYEQY
j_gene: TRBJ2-7
v_gene: TRBV7-2
len: 13
d_gene: -

CDR3aa: ASSQVQLGHTYEQY
j_gene: TRBJ2-7
v_gene: TRBV4-3
len: 14
d_gene: -

CDR3aa: AIRSSGSSHEQY
j_gene: TRBJ2-7
v_gene: TRBV10-3
len: 12
d_gene: TRBD2

CDR3aa: ASSLGAVLRNTIY
j_gene: TRBJ1-3
v_gene: TRBV7-2
len: 13
d_gene: -

CDR3aa: ASSYKGFTEAF
j_gene: TRBJ1-1
v_gene: TRBV6-6
len: 11
d_gene: -

CDR3aa: SVEGSKRIGETQY
j_gene: TRBJ2-5
v_gene: TRBV29-1
len: 13
d_gene: -

CDR3aa: ASKAAGGTDTQY
j_gene: TRBJ2-3
v_gene: TRBV7-2
len: 12
d_gene: TRBD2

CDR3aa: SVAGSDEQF
j_gene: TRBJ2-1
v_gene: TRBV29-1
len: 9
d_gene: -

CDR3aa: ASSRHGRSVGEQY
j_gene: TRBJ2-7
v_gene: TRBV12-3/TRBV12-4
len: 13
d_gene: -

CDR3aa: ASSFTPGKETQY
j_gene: TRBJ2-5
v_gene: TRBV5-1
len: 12
d_gene: -

CDR3aa: SVGQGAYEQY
j_gene: TRBJ2-7
v_gene: TRBV29-1
len: 10
d_gene: TRBD1

CDR3aa: SARDGTGFYEQY
j_gene: TRBJ2-7
v_gene: TRBV20-1
len: 12
d_gene: TRBD1

CDR3aa: ASSTESHTEAF
j_gene: TRBJ1-1
v_gene: TRBV18
len: 11
d_gene: -

CDR3aa: ASSADSTGIPDTQY
j_gene: TRBJ2-3
v_gene: TRBV9
len: 14
d_gene: -

CDR3aa: ASSSIQNSPLH
j_gene: TRBJ1-6
v_gene: TRBV7-9
len: 11
d_gene: -

CDR3aa: ASSDEFNTEAF
j_gene: TRBJ1-1
v_gene: TRBV2
len: 11
d_gene: -